Reported below is one T cell receptor beta chain. Its binding antigen is unknown. Base qualities are missing; no much larger clone stands one base away. The germline V gene gives CDR1 as SNHLY and CDR2 as FYNNEI. At the junction V is shortened by 7 bases and J by 8 bases; bases outside the gene matches: 15. The CDR3 spans 16 residues, from the cysteine through the phenylalanine. The read is trimmed to its CDR3 DNA, 48 bases read in frame from base 1. Moderately to severely active disease, a Clinical Activity Score of at least 3, a NOSPECS grade of at least 4, and a duration under 3 months were present in ophthalmopathy patients. The study excluded patients with uncontrolled infections, other autoimmune diseases, pregnancy or lactation. Diagnoses were based on clinical symptoms, serum thyroxine and TRAb, thyroid ultrasound and orbital computed tomography. PBMCs were isolated from more than 8 ml of fresh peripheral blood by Ficoll-Paque density gradient centrifugation. Trizol reagent was used to extract total RNA, and RNA quality was then checked on an Agilent 2100 Bioanalyzer.

This entry belongs to a study of T cells in Graves' hyperthyroidism and ophthalmopathy (dated by TCRdb to the late 2010s). Regarding the research as a whole: Peripheral blood was collected at initial diagnosis, before any treatment. Prospective prediction of ophthalmopathy was tested in an independent validation cohort of 18 to 20 hyperthyroidism patients and 17 patients who later progressed to ophthalmopathy. The 100 discovery patients were randomly divided into training and test sets at a 7:3 ratio. The paper reports TCR Vbeta CDR3 sequencing of over 120 peripheral blood samples: some 41 ophthalmopathy, about 75 hyperthyroidism and around 17 progressor patients. Thyroid tissue and blood T-cell repertoires from about six Graves' hyperthyroidism patients were also compared in the study. After sampling, hyperthyroidism patients received methimazole starting at 30 mg daily, and ophthalmopathy patients received high-dose intravenous methylprednisolone. To identify TCR V-J signatures that set the groups apart, the researchers used a discovery cohort of more than 95 patients, made up of 40 to 45 with Graves' ophthalmopathy and around 58 with stable Graves' hyperthyroidism.

TCR beta CDR3 regions were amplified from RNA transcripts. The first round of RT-PCR for the TCR CDR3 was performed with the HTBI primer set and the Qiagen OneStep RT-PCR kit. A second multiplex PCR round built the libraries, followed by size selection and purification. Libraries were sequenced paired-end with 100 bp reads on an Illumina HiSeq2000. In the original analysis: Raw data were processed with SOAPnuke, discarding reads with adapters, uncalled bases, mean Phred below 15, or no exact constant-primer or identifier match. COPE v1.2.5 was used to merge the high-quality paired reads, and each unique nucleotide sequence was defined as a clonotype. MiTCR v1.1 was used to align clonotypes to the IMGT TRBV, TRBD and TRBJ reference segments. The analysis was restricted to V-J combinations with a frequency above 0.0001, which together covered about 99% of the repertoires. The TCS score was defined as the ratio of F50 (clonal expansion) to E x V (chaos), calculated using BLOSUM62-based TCRdist between CDR3 peptides within each V-J. Welch's t-statistics and random forest reduced roughly 500 V-J features to 10 to 15, which were used in a naive Bayes classifier (R e1071). The Morisita-Horn index was used to measure how similar the thyroid and blood repertoires were. The public sequencing data were trimmed at Q25 with fastp and processed into clonotypes with MiXCR by TCRdb, which kept only in-frame beta chains. CDR3 protein sequences are deduplicated, and each keeps its most common genes and DNA. TCRdb, not the original authors, processed these V and J calls. The sample table shows about 37,000 distinct CDR3 sequences, and around 50% are seen once. The leading ten clones occupy 15% to 20% of the sample.

What the study reported, not specific to this receptor: No statistical method was used to set the sample size in advance, and investigators knew the group allocation. Ophthalmopathy was separated from stable hyperthyroidism by a 13 V-J signature model, with over 85% sensitivity and about 81% specificity obtained in cross-validation and 80%/75% obtained in testing. In validation, progression to ophthalmopathy was predicted by the model with around 70% sensitivity and under 85% specificity, a median of around 6.5 months before onset. Most expanded thyroid clonotypes (frequency above 0.001) were also found in blood, which suggests that blood repertoires may mirror thyroid immune responses.

The sample comprised blood. The chain is made from TRBV2 and TRBJ2-1, and TRBD2 matches 9 of the central bases. The sequence came from a man aged 35 to 55 with Graves' ophthalmopathy. CDR3 region: CASTPLTSGNGDEQFF. The sequenced DNA: TGTGCCAGCACCCCACTGACTAGCGGCAATGGGGATGAGCAGTTCTTC.